These 5 T cell receptor beta chains came from one sample sequenced in a study of early stage breast cancer tumors. Clones were sequenced by immunoSEQ multiplex PCR, and TCRdb holds only the in-frame ones, with some missing. The sample yields under 75,000 clones, 70% to 80% seen once. Material for sequencing was blood. These receptors were obtained from a person between 30 and 45 years old with breast cancer.

V and J are TRBV25-1 and TRBJ2-2, with 13 bases matching TRBD2. In germline, CDR1 is MGHDK, CDR2 SYGVNS. CDR3 length: 17 amino acids. Unmatched junction bases numbered 10, after V lost 6 bases and J lost 6 bases. The CDR3 bases are TGTGCCAGCAGCCCGGGACTAGCGGGAATATACGCCGGGGAGCTGTTTTTT. This sequence encodes CASSPGLAGIYAGELFF.

The V and J genes are TRBV4-2 and TRBJ2-7; unclear D gene. V lost 0 bases and J lost 5, with 8 bases in between. The germline V gene has CDR1 LGHNA and CDR2 YNFKEQ. The CDR3 spans 13 residues. CDR3 sequence reads: CASSQDPPDEQYF. CDR3 nucleotides: TGTGCCAGCAGCCAAGACCCACCCGACGAGCAGTACTTC.

The V gene is TRBV4-3, the J gene TRBJ2-1; D not resolved. In germline, CDR1 is LGHNA, CDR2 YSLEER. V shed 0 bases and J shed 6 bases, with 12 bases lying between them. The CDR3 runs to 15 residues. The CDR3 DNA reads TGCGCCAGCAGCCAAGATTTGCCTAGAGGCAATGAGCAGTTCTTC. Its translation is CASSQDLPRGNEQFF.

The chain carries TRBV18 and TRBJ2-2; no clear D gene. V lost 5 bases to trimming and J lost 1 base, with 8 bases between them. From germline, CDR1 is KGHSH and CDR2 LQKENI. The CDR3 is 14 residues long. This CDR3 reads CASSSQKNTGELFF. Written as DNA, the CDR3 is TGTGCCAGCTCATCACAGAAGAACACCGGGGAGCTGTTTTTT.

This clone was seen a few times. The chain couples TRBV14 to TRBJ1-2, with D possibly being TRBD1 (5 bases). Trimming shortened V by 2 bases and J by 8 bases, and 24 bases separated the two germline ends. The CDR3 is 17 amino acids. In germline, CDR1 is SGHDN, CDR2 FVKESK. For the CDR3, the DNA is TGTGCCAGCAGCCAAATACTCGTACATCTTGAAGGGGCAGGCTACACCTTC. Residues: CASSQILVHLEGAGYTF.